This T cell receptor beta chain stems from a study of synovial regulatory T cells in juvenile arthritis. Libraries were prepared by immunoSEQ multiplex PCR; TCRdb keeps only in-frame clonotypes and omits some of them. This listing includes 10,000 or so clones. This CDR3 has 11 amino acids. No DNA is given. CDR1 and CDR2 from the germline V gene are DFQATT and SNEGSKA (reference sequence). The sequenced sample consisted of Treg cells from blood. Subset defined: remaining (HLA-DR-negative) circulating blood Treg cells. The receptor was derived from a donor younger than 30 with juvenile idiopathic arthritis. The chain recombines TRBV20-1 with TRBJ2-4; no DNA is available, so the TRBD2 call from TCRdb remains unchecked. CDR3 residues: CSARLSSIQYF.